This T cell receptor beta chain was profiled in a study of regulatory T cells in long-lasting Graves disease. Library construction for TCR beta used iRepertoire HTBI primers and Arm-PCR of CDR3 regions. Each CDR3 protein is one row after TCRdb ran MiXCR on the multiplex PCR reads. The data show roughly 360,000 distinct CDR3 sequences, 23% seen once. Broader study findings: Favored usage of TRBV28, TRBJ1-2 and TRBJ2-5 was recorded in persistent disease. A greater number of public clonotypes (roughly 2,800) was shared by persistent patients than by new patients (about 990). Small numbers of samples may have cut accuracy.

This clonotype was counted ten times or more. Its antigen is unknown. The sample's time point: persistent/refractory GD, antithyroid drugs over 5 years with positive TRAb. There was RNA extracted from PBMCs, and the TCR library was made from it. Criteria from the American Thyroid Association guidelines were applied to diagnose Graves' disease. Deletions cut 3 bases from V and 10 bases from J, with 10 bases between. Germline CDR1 and CDR2: SNHLY and FYNNEI. The CDR3 consists of 12 residues. Sequenced material: peripheral blood mononuclear cells (PBMCs), taken when the disease was refractory, from a patient treated with antithyroid drugs. The rearrangement uses TRBV2 and TRBJ1-5; no clear D. This TCR was sampled from a woman between 40 and 55 years old with Graves disease. The DNA for the CDR3 is TGTGCCAGCAGTGATGGTCTCAGTCCCCAGCATTTT. Its protein product is CASSDGLSPQHF.